These 14 T cell receptor beta chains came from one sample sequenced in a study of healthy donors' naive CD4 and CD8 T cells. Each TCR library used roughly 490 ng of total RNA and a linear amplification protocol. MiXCR, applied by TCRdb to the reads, yields one record per CDR3 protein. The data show about 180,000 distinct CDR3 sequences, with 65% to 80% seen just once and roughly 2.4% held by the top ten. The source material was naive CD4+ and CD8+ T cells sorted from blood, pooled from several donors. The source of these receptors is a pool of human donors in good health; the sample pools cells from several healthy donors.

This rearrangement joins TRBV27 to TRBJ1-5, with D unresolved. CDR1 MNHEY and CDR2 SMNVEV come from the germline V gene (reference sequence). The CDR3 spans 14 residues. Trimming left V 6 bases short and J 3 bases short, with 12 bases between. The CDR3 is CASRLGGTNQPQHF. CDR3 sequence (DNA): TGTGCCAGCAGACTAGGCGGAACCAATCAGCCCCAGCATTTT.

This clonotype was counted a few times. The chain links TRBV30 to TRBJ2-5, with 9 bases matching TRBD2. This CDR3 comprises 15 residues. Germline-derived CDR1 and CDR2 are GTSNPN and SVGIG (reference sequence). V trimming: 3 bases; J trimming: 2 bases; junction bases outside the gene matches: 7. CDR3 amino acids: CAWSGLAGPQETQYF. The CDR3 nucleotides read TGTGCCTGGAGCGGGCTAGCGGGACCTCAAGAGACCCAGTACTTC.

CDR3: CASSQVYGLTNYGYTF. The CDR3 DNA reads TGTGCCAGCAGCCAAGTCTACGGTCTCACTAACTATGGCTACACCTTC. The chain uses TRBV14 and TRBJ1-2; D call uncertain. Trimming took off 1 base at V and 0 bases at J, with 12 bases between the two ends. The CDR3 has 16 amino acids. Germline values: CDR1 SGHDN, CDR2 FVKESK.

The chain is built from TRBV29-1 and TRBJ1-2; D is ambiguous. V dropped 3 bases and J dropped 3 bases, with 8 bases sitting between them. CDR1 SQVTM and CDR2 ANQGSEA come from the germline V gene. This CDR3 contains 12 residues. CDR3 loop: CSVEVADYGYTF. The CDR3 DNA follows: TGCAGCGTTGAGGTGGCTGACTATGGCTACACCTTC.

In this sample, this clonotype turned up a few times. This rearrangement joins TRBV15 to TRBJ1-5; no firm D call. Trimming cost V 8 bases and J 0 bases, with 14 bases left between them. There are 15 residues in the CDR3. CDR1 is LNHNV and CDR2 is YYDKDF in the germline V gene (reference sequence). The CDR3 DNA reads TGTGCCACCGGTCAGCAGCGGCTTAGCAATCAGCCCCAGCATTTT. Encoded protein: CATGQQRLSNQPQHF.

The chain has TRBV19 and TRBJ1-1, with D unclear. Trimming left V 5 bases short and J 0 bases short, with 10 bases between. The CDR3 sequence is 14 residues long. The germline gives CDR1 LNHDA, CDR2 SQIVND (reference sequence). The CDR3 region has the DNA TGTGCCAGTAGTTATGGGAGGCTGAACACTGAAGCTTTCTTT. Its translation: CASSYGRLNTEAFF.

This clonotype occurred a few times. The rearrangement uses TRBV15 and TRBJ2-1, with D perhaps matching TRBD1 (6 bases). This CDR3 is built from 12 residues. The V and J ends lost 6 bases and 3 bases respectively, with 6 bases between them. Germline-derived CDR1 and CDR2 are LNHNV and YYDKDF (reference sequence). The CDR3 DNA reads TGTGCCACCAGGGACAGCTACAATGAGCAGTTCTTC. Translated, it gives CATRDSYNEQFF.

Worth noting for this clonotype: The junction and the germline gene differ at one end; a read error may be behind it. The V and J genes are TRBV19 and TRBJ1-5; D unclear. The V gene's germline CDR1 is LNHDA and CDR2 SQIVND (reference sequence). The CDR3 sequence is 13 residues long. The CDR3 sequence is CVSTRQPNQPQHF. For the CDR3, the DNA is TGTGTCAGTACGAGGCAGCCAAATCAGCCCCAGCATTTT.

CDR3 amino acids: CAWSPGTSGADEQFF. The DNA of the CDR3 is TGTGCCTGGAGTCCCGGGACTAGCGGAGCGGATGAGCAGTTCTTC. The chain is built from TRBV30 and TRBJ2-1; TRBD2 aligns across 11 bases. Germline lookup yields CDR1 GTSNPN and CDR2 SVGIG (reference sequence). The CDR3 has 15 residues. V shed 2 bases, J shed 8 bases, and the junction held 8 bases outside the gene matches.

The chain combines TRBV19 with TRBJ2-1, with TRBD1 matching over 9 bases. Trimming cost V 6 bases and J 6 bases; bases outside gene matches: 9. The CDR3 sequence is 15 residues long. The germline V gene has CDR1 LNHDA and CDR2 SQIVND (reference sequence). In DNA, the CDR3 is TGTGCCAGTAGCTTGGGACAGGGTGTTCGCAATGAGCAGTTCTTC. It translates to CASSLGQGVRNEQFF.

The chain has TRBV7-2 and TRBJ2-5; D gene unclear. V gave up 0 bases and J gave up 4 bases, with 15 bases separating them. Germline CDR1 is SGHTA and CDR2 is FQGNSA. This CDR3 spans 16 amino acids. CDR3 protein: CASSLAHTGTGETQYF. CDR3 DNA sequence: TGTGCCAGCAGCTTAGCGCATACGGGTACGGGAGAGACCCAGTACTTC. Complete variable domain (other parts from reference TRBV7-2 and TRBJ2-5): GAGVSQSPSNKVTEKGKDVELRCDPISGHTALYWYRQSLGQGLEFLIYFQGNSAPDKSGLPSDRFSAERTGGSVSTLTIQRTQQEDSAVYLCASSLAHTGTGETQYFGPGTRLLVL.

Regarding this clonotype: The junction and the germline gene differ at one end; a read error may be behind it. The rearrangement joins TRBV2 to TRBJ2-1; tentatively, D is TRBD1 or TRBD2 (5 bases each). The germline CDR1 and CDR2 sequences are SNHLY and FYNNEI. The CDR3 has 12 amino acids. CDR3 coding DNA: TGTGCCGGCAGCCCCGGGACGGCTGAGCAGTTCTTC. Encoded protein: CAGSPGTAEQFF. Complete variable domain (other parts from reference TRBV2 and TRBJ2-1): EPEVTQTPSHQVTQMGQEVILRCVPISNHLYFYWYRQILGQKVEFLVSFYNNEISEKSEIFDDQFSVERPDGSNFTLKIRSTKLEDSAMYFCAGSPGTAEQFFGPGTRLTVL.

This chain connects TRBV6-5 to TRBJ2-7; 11 bases agree with TRBD2. Per the germline V gene, CDR1 is MNHEY and CDR2 is SVGAGI. The ends lost 6 bases at V and 3 bases at J; junction bases unmatched: 7. This CDR3 comprises 15 residues. The CDR3 DNA reads TGTGCCAGCAGGACTAGCGGGGTGACTTTCTACGAGCAGTACTTC. Protein: CASRTSGVTFYEQYF.

This clonotype showed up just a few times. The chain joins TRBV5-5 to TRBJ2-1, with 13 bases fitting TRBD2. CDR1 SGHKS and CDR2 YYEKEE come from the germline V gene (reference sequence). The trim removed 3 bases at V and 2 bases at J, leaving 2 bases unmatched. The CDR3 is 16 residues long. CDR3 DNA: TGTGCCAGCAGCTCCGGACTAGCGGGGGCCTACAATGAGCAGTTCTTC. Its protein is CASSSGLAGAYNEQFF.